This T cell receptor (beta chain) is from a study of T-cell memory formation after mild COVID-19. In the study overall: The two donors had largely donor-specific TCR clusters.

TCR alpha and TCR beta cDNA libraries with sample barcodes and UMIs came from 5'RACE using constant-segment primers. TCRdb called the 5' RACE reads again in MiXCR, with one record for every CDR3 protein. The sample comprises hundreds of thousands of distinct CDR3 sequences, around 16% of which are singletons, and approximately 25% rests with the top ten. Findings and limits, study-wide: Prior to infection, memory already included some responding clones, suggesting cross-reactive memory joined. Later expanders leaned toward CD4+, whereas clones contracting from day 15 to 85 were balanced CD4/CD8.

This clonotype was counted many times. Its antigen is not identified. The length of the CDR3 is 14 residues. V trimming: 6 bases; J trimming: 0 bases; junction bases outside the gene matches: 4. Germline CDR1 ENHRY, CDR2 SYGVKD. Sequencing input: PBMCs or a T cell subset sorted from them (not recorded which). The chain combines TRBV10-3 with TRBJ1-1; 7 positions match TRBD1. The clonotype originates from a man aged 18 to 30 who had mild COVID-19 (a few samples of this study predate the infection). Cell type and time point are not known. The CDR3 sequence is CAISRGTVNTEAFF. The CDR3, as DNA: TGTGCCATCAGCCGCGGGACAGTGAACACTGAAGCTTTCTTT.